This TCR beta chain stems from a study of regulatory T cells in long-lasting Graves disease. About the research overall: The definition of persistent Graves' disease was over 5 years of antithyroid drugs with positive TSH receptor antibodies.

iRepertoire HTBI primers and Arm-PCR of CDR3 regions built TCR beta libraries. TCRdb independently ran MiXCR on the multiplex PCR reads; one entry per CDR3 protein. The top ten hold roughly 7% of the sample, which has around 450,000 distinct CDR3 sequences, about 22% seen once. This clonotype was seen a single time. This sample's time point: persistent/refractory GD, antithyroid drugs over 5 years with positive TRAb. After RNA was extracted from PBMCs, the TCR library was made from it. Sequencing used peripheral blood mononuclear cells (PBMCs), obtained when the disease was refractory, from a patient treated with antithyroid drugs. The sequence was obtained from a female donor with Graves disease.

CDR3 in DNA: TGCGCCAGCCCCGGGGAGGTTCGGCAGCTACTAGCCAAAAACATTCAGTACTTC. This translates into CASPGEVRQLLAKNIQYF. The V gene is TRBV5-1, the J gene TRBJ2-4; a possible D gene is TRBD2 (6 bases). The CDR3 totals 18 residues. Trimming removed 7 bases at V and 0 bases at J, with 23 bases between. In germline, CDR1 is SGHRS, CDR2 YFSETQ.